The entry that follows covers one T cell receptor beta chain sequence. J was trimmed by 0 bases and V by 2 bases; bases with no gene match: 7. The CDR3 runs to 16 residues. Germline V gives CDR1 SGHTA, CDR2 FQGNSA. These data come from a study of control samples from healthy donors and cancer patients. Data came from immunoSEQ multiplex PCR; TCRdb stores just in-frame clones and leaves some out. The table records 98,000 or so clones, 79% of them present only once. The material sequenced was blood. This receptor was taken from a woman aged 25 to 39 in good health. The chain links TRBV7-2 to TRBJ2-7; the match to TRBD2 covers 7 bases. The chain's CDR3 is CASSLLGGVSSYEQYF. In DNA, the CDR3 is TGTGCCAGCAGCTTACTGGGGGGGGTCAGCTCCTACGAGCAGTACTTC.